The 3 T cell receptor beta chains in this list originate from one sample, sequenced in a study of cytomegalovirus exposure and HLA in healthy donors. The PCR contained 60 Vbeta and 13 Jbeta primers. The protocol was immunoSEQ multiplex PCR, while the TCRdb copy is restricted to in-frame clones and leaves out a portion. The repertoire holds 170,000 or so clones, with around 82% as singletons. Input material: PBMCs. All receptors derive from a boy aged 2-9 years in good health and CMV-seronegative.

V and J are TRBV5-3 and TRBJ1-2, with 7 bases lining up with TRBD1. TRBV5-3 is assigned to the ORF class and has an uncertain function. The CDR3 is made up of 14 amino acids. V lost 1 base, J lost 5 bases, and 5 bases stayed unmatched. CDR3 DNA sequence: TGTGCCAGAAGCTTGAGACAGGGCGGGTATGGCTACACCTTC. Its translation is CARSLRQGGYGYTF.

The V call is TRBV29-1, the J call TRBJ1-2, with D tentatively TRBD1 (6 bases). This CDR3 contains 12 residues. The germline V gene has CDR1 SQVTM and CDR2 ANQGSEA. Trimming took 6 bases from V and 6 from J, leaving 14 bases between them. The CDR3 spells CSVVWTADGYTF. CDR3 in DNA: TGCAGCGTCGTATGGACAGCAGATGGCTACACCTTC.

The chain links TRBV10-1 to TRBJ2-2; 9 positions match TRBD2. The CDR3 has 17 residues. Germline trimming cut 4 bases from V and 1 base from J; bases unmatched to any gene: 7. Germline V gives CDR1 WNHNN, CDR2 SYGVQD (reference sequence). The CDR3 loop reads CASSVDLAGWNTGELFF. The CDR3 region has the DNA TGCGCCAGCAGTGTAGATCTAGCGGGATGGAACACCGGGGAGCTGTTTTTT.